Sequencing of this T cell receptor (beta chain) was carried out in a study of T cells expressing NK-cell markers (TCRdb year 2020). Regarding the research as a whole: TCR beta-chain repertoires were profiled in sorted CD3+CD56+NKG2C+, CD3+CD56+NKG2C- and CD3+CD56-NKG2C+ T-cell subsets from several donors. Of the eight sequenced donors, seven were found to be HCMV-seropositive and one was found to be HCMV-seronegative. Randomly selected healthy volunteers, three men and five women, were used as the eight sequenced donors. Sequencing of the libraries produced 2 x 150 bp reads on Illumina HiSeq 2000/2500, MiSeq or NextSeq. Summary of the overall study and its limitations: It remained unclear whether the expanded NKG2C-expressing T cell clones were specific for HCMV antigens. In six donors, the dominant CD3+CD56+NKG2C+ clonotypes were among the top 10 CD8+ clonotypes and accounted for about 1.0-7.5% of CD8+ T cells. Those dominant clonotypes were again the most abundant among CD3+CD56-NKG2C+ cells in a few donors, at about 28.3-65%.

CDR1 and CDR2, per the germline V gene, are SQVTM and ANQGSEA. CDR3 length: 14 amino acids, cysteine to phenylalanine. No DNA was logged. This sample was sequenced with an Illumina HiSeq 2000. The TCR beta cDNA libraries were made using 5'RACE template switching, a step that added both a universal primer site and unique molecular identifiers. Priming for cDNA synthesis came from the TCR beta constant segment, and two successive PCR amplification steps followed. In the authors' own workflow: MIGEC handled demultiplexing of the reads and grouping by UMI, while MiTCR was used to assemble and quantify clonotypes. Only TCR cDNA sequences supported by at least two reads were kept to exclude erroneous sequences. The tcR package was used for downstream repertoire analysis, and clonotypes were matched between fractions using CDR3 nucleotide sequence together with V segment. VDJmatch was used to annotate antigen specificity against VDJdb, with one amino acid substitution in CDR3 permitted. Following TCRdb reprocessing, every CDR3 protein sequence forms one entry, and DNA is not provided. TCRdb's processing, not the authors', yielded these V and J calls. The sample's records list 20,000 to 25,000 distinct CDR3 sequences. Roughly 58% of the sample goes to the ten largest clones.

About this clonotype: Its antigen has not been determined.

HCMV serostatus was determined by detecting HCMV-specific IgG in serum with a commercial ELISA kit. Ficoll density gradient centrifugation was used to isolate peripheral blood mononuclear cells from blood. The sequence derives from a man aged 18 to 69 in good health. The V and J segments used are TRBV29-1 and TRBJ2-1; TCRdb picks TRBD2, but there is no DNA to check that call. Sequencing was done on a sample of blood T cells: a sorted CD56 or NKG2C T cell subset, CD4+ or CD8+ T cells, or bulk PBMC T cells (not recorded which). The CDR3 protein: CSVAGLAASDEQFF.